This T cell receptor beta chain was sequenced for a study of blood T cell repertoires in COVID-19. At the level of the study: From the United States, Italy and Spain came samples of acute and convalescent COVID-19. PBMCs, B-cell-depleted T cells, or T cells provided the cDNA or gDNA that made up the material.

Original analysis: Reference gene primer amplification gave estimated nucleated cell counts. Produced via immunoSEQ multiplex PCR; TCRdb's table is partial and in-frame only. V, J and clone size are taken as reported in that table, and D and trimming were inferred from the DNA itself. The repertoire holds about 320,000 clones, with roughly 89% as singletons. This CDR3 has 15 residues. Germline V CDR1 and CDR2: MDHEN, SYDVKM. Trimming cost V 2 bases and J 4 bases; bases outside gene matches: 4. Seattle's enrolled individuals joined amid active infection and were then monitored longitudinally. V and J are TRBV28 and TRBJ1-2; 10 bases line up with TRBD1. The sequence was obtained from a woman in her 30s with COVID-19, enrolled during active disease. Sequencing was carried out using peripheral blood. The CDR3 sequence is CASSLKGQGTYGYTF. The CDR3 DNA follows: TGTGCCAGCAGTTTAAAGGGACAGGGGACCTATGGCTACACCTTC.